The clone carrying this T cell receptor (beta chain) came up once. Its target is unknown. The source of the sample is a study of a mutant IDH1 vaccine in newly diagnosed glioma. Findings of the study overall: Pseudoprogression appeared unlinked to shifts in leading peripheral T cell clonotypes.

The sample's time point: baseline, week 1 (first vaccination visit). Treatment denoted: pre-vaccination baseline after standard-of-care therapy. Produced via immunoSEQ multiplex PCR; TCRdb's table is partial and in-frame only. The sample contains some 87,000 clones, roughly 78% of which appear only once. The ends were cut back, 4 bases at V and 7 bases at J, with 10 bases in the middle. Germline CDR1 is MNHEY and CDR2 is SVGAGI. The CDR3 length is 12 residues. The chain has TRBV6-5 and TRBJ1-2; D might be TRBD1 (5 bases). The sequence was obtained from a man aged 40-55 years with glioma. The sample here was PBMCs, taken from a glioma patient treated with radiotherapy, temozolomide or both. The CDR3 DNA follows: TGTGCCAGCAGTTCGGGGGTGATTGGCTACACCTTC. Protein: CASSSGVIGYTF.